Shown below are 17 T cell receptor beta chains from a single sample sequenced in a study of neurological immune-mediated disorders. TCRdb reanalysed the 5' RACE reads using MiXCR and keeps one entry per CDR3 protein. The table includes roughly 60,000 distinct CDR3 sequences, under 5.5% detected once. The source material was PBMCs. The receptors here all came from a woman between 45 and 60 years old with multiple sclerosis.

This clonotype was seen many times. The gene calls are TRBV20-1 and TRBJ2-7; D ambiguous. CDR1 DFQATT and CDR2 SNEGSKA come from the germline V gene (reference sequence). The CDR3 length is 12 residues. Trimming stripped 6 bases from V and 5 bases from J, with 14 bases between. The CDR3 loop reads CSAPGSPHEQYF. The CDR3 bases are TGCAGTGCCCCCGGTAGCCCCCACGAGCAGTACTTC.

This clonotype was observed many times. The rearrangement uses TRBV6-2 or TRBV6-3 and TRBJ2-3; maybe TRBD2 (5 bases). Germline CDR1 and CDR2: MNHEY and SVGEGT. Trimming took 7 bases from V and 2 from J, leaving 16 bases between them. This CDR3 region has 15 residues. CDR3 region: CASTSPFGDTDTQYF. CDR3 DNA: TGTGCCAGCACCTCTCCCTTCGGGGACACAGATACGCAGTATTTT.

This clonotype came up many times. CDR3 loop: CASSQGTGGRGETQYF. The CDR3 DNA sequence: TGCGCCAGCAGCCAGGGGACAGGGGGCCGAGGAGAGACCCAGTACTTC. V is TRBV4-3 and J is TRBJ2-5, with TRBD1 matching over 12 bases. Losses at the gene ends were 3 bases for V and 4 bases for J; bases not matched to a gene: 6. The CDR3 contains 16 residues. Germline-derived CDR1 and CDR2 are LGHNA and YSLEER.

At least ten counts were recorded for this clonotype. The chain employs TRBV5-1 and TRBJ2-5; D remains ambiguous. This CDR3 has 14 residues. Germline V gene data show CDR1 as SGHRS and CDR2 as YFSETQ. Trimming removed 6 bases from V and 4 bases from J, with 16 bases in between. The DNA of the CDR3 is TGCGCCAGCACCCGGTGGAATTATTTAGAGACCCAGTACTTC. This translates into CASTRWNYLETQYF.

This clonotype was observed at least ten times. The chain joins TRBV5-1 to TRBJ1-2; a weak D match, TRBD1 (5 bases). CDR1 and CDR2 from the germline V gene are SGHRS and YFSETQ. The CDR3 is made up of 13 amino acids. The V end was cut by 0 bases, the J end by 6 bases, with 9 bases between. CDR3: CASSLGQKNGYTF. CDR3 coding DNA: TGCGCCAGCAGCTTGGGACAGAAGAATGGCTACACCTTC.

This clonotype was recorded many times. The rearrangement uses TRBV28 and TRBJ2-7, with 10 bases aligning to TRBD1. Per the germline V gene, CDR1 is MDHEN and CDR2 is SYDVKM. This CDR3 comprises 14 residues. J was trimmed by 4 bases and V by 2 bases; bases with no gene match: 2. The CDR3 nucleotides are TGTGCCAGCAGTTTAGGACAGGGGGGGTACGAGCAGTACTTC. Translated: CASSLGQGGYEQYF.

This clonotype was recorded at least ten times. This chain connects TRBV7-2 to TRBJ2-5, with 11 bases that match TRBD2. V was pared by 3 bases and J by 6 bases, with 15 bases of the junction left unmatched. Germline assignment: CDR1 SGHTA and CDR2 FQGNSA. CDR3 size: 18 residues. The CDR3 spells CASSLSSPVAGGPKTQYF. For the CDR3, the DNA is TGTGCCAGCAGCTTGTCCTCCCCCGTAGCGGGGGGGCCGAAGACCCAGTACTTC. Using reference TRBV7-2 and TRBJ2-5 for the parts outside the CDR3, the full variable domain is GAGVSQSPSNKVTEKGKDVELRCDPISGHTALYWYRQSLGQGLEFLIYFQGNSAPDKSGLPSDRFSAERTGGSVSTLTIQRTQQEDSAVYLCASSLSSPVAGGPKTQYFGPGTRLLVL.

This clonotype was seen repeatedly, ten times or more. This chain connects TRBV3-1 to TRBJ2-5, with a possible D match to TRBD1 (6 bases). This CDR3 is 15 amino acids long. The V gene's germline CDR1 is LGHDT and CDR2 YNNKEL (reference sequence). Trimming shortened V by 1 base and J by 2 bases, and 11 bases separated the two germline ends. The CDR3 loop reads CASSQGRGWQETQYF. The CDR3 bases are TGTGCCAGCAGCCAAGGTAGGGGGTGGCAAGAGACCCAGTACTTC.

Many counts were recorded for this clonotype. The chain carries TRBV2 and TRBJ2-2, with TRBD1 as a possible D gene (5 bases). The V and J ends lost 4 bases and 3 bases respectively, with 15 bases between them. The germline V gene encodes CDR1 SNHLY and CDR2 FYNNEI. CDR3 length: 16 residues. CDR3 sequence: CASSAGSRQYTGELFF. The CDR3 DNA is TGTGCCAGCAGTGCCGGATCTAGACAGTACACCGGGGAGCTGTTTTTT.

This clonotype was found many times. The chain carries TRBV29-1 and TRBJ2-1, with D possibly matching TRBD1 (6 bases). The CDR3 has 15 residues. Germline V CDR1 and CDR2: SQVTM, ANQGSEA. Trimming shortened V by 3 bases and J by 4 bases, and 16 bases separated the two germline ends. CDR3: CSVDKSRTEYNEQFF. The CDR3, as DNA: TGCAGCGTTGATAAATCCCGGACAGAATACAATGAGCAGTTCTTC.

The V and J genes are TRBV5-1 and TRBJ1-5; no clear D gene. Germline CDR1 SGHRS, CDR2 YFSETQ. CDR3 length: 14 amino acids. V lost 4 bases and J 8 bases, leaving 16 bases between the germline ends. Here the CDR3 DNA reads TGCGCCAGCAGCCCCGGGATAGGTATAGAGCCCCAGCATTTT. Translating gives CASSPGIGIEPQHF.

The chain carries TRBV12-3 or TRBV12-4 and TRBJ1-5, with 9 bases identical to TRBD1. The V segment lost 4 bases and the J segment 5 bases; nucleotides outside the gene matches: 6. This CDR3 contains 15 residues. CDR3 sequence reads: CASSSYRGLDQPQHF. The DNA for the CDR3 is TGTGCCAGCAGTTCCTACAGGGGGCTTGATCAGCCCCAGCATTTT.

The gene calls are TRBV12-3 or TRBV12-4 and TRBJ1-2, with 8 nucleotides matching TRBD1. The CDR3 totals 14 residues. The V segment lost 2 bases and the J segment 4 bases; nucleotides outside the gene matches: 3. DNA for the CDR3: TGTGCCAGCAGTTTACACAGGGGGGGCTATGGCTACACCTTC. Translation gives CASSLHRGGYGYTF.

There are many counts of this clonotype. CDR3 in amino acids: CSARGLDFTEAFF. The DNA of the CDR3 is TGCAGTGCTAGAGGTTTGGACTTCACTGAAGCTTTCTTT. The chain carries TRBV20-1 and TRBJ1-1, with no clear D. Between the trimmed V and J ends, which lost 1 base and 4 bases, there was a span of 10 bases. CDR3 length equals 13 residues. Germline values: CDR1 DFQATT, CDR2 SNEGSKA (reference sequence).

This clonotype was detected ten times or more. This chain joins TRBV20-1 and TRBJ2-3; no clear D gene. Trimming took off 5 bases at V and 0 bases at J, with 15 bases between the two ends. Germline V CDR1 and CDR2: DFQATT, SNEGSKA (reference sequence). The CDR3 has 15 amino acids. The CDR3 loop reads CSAPSQVISTDTQYF. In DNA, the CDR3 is TGCAGTGCTCCTTCCCAGGTCATAAGCACAGATACGCAGTATTTT.

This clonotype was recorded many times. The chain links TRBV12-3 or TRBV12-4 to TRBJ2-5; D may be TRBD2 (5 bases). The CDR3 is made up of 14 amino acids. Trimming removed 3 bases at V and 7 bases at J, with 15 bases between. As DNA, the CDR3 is TGTGCCAGCAGTTTCGATCGCCCAAGCGGGACCCAGTACTTC. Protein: CASSFDRPSGTQYF.

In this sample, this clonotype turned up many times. CDR3 loop: CASCDKGQVEQYV. CDR3 sequence (DNA): TGTGCCAGCTGTGACAAGGGACAGGTCGAGCAGTACGTC. The chain recombines TRBV3-2 with TRBJ2-7; TRBD1 is taken as the D call from the table, unchecked against the DNA. TRBV3-2 is a listed pseudogene. The CDR3 has 13 amino acids.